These 11 T cell receptor beta chains came from one sample sequenced in a study of blood T cell repertoires in COVID-19. Clones were read by immunoSEQ multiplex PCR, and TCRdb kept only the in-frame ones, dropping some. The data contain 400,000 to 450,000 clones, around 91% of them seen just once; the ten biggest clones take up about 1.6%. Material: peripheral blood. The origin of the receptors is a woman aged 40 to 50 with COVID-19, enrolled during active disease.

The chain has TRBV7-2 and TRBJ2-1; 8 bases are a match to TRBD2. Germline V CDR1 and CDR2: SGHTA, FQGNSA. CDR3 length equals 15 residues. Trimming removed 6 bases from V and 7 bases from J; junction bases left unmatched: 11. In nucleotides, the CDR3 is TGTGCCAGCAGTCAGCGGGGGACGCGGCTGAATGAGCAGTTCTTC. It codes for CASSQRGTRLNEQFF.

The chain uses TRBV6-5 and TRBJ2-5, with a weak D call TRBD2 (5 bases). V lost 2 bases and J lost 5, with 9 bases in between. CDR1 MNHEY and CDR2 SVGAGI come from the germline V gene. The CDR3 has 13 residues. The CDR3, as DNA: TGTGCCAGCAGTTACCCGGGGTGGGAGACCCAGTACTTC. Protein product: CASSYPGWETQYF.

The chain recombines TRBV7-2 with TRBJ1-4; no clear D gene. V lost 1 base and J 3 bases, leaving 6 bases between the germline ends. CDR3 length equals 14 residues. The germline gives CDR1 SGHTA, CDR2 FQGNSA. The DNA for the CDR3 is TGTGCCAGCAGCTTAGGGTTAGCTAATGAAAAACTGTTTTTT. Amino acids: CASSLGLANEKLFF.

The chain employs TRBV2 and TRBJ1-2; D unresolved. Trimming took 4 bases from V and 5 from J, leaving 14 bases between them. There are 14 residues in the CDR3. Germline lookup yields CDR1 SNHLY and CDR2 FYNNEI. CDR3 in amino acids: CASSGSGLTYGYTF. For the CDR3, the DNA is TGTGCCAGCAGTGGGTCTGGGCTCACTTATGGCTACACCTTC.

With respect to this clone: Other DNA sequences in the sample encode the same CDR3. The J gene is TRBJ1-1, the V gene TRBV4-3; D gene uncertain. The CDR3 runs 15 residues. The V end was cut by 0 bases, the J end by 2 bases, with 10 bases between. The germline gives CDR1 LGHNA, CDR2 YSLEER. Written as DNA, the CDR3 is TGCGCCAGCAGCCAAGAACCAGGCTTAAACACTGAAGCTTTCTTT. Protein: CASSQEPGLNTEAFF.

This clone has only one observation. J is TRBJ1-5 and V is TRBV2, with unresolved D. V was clipped by 7 bases and J by 1 base, with 5 bases between them. The CDR3 runs to 12 residues. CDR1 SNHLY and CDR2 FYNNEI come from the germline V gene. The CDR3 DNA reads TGTGCCAGCAAGGAGAGCAATCAGCCCCAGCATTTT. Translating it yields CASKESNQPQHF.

The rearrangement links TRBV30 to TRBJ2-7; maybe TRBD2 (6 bases). The V end was cut by 8 bases, the J end by 5 bases, with 10 bases between. This CDR3 is built from 10 residues. Germline V gene lookup returns CDR1 GTSNPN and CDR2 SVGIG (reference sequence). Here the CDR3 reads CAGGTHEQYF. The CDR3 DNA sequence: TGTGCCGGGGGGACTCACGAGCAGTACTTC. The whole variable domain, filled in from reference TRBV30 and TRBJ2-7, reads SQTIHQWPATLVQPVGSPLSLECTVEGTSNPNLYWYRQAAGRGLQLLFYSVGIGQISSEVPQNLSASRPQDRQFILSSKKLLLSDSGFYLCAGGTHEQYFGPGTRLTVT.

V and J are TRBV10-3 and TRBJ1-3; 12 bases map to TRBD1. The germline CDR1 and CDR2 sequences are ENHRY and SYGVKD. CDR3 size: 17 residues. Unmatched junction bases numbered 11, after V lost 4 bases and J lost 7 bases. This chain's CDR3 is CAISAPPGQGAKNTIYF. The CDR3, as DNA: TGTGCCATCAGTGCCCCTCCGGGACAGGGGGCGAAGAACACCATATATTTT.

This clone was picked up one time. The chain is built from TRBV27 and TRBJ2-3; D remains ambiguous. Germline CDR1 and CDR2: MNHEY and SMNVEV (reference sequence). There are 10 residues in the CDR3. The V end was cut by 8 bases, the J end by 4 bases, with 4 bases between. CDR3 protein: CASGPDTQYF. Written as DNA, the CDR3 is TGTGCCAGCGGCCCAGATACGCAGTATTTT.

The gene calls are TRBV7-3 and TRBJ2-3; D perhaps matches TRBD2 (6 bases). The CDR3 spans 16 residues. V was shortened by 1 base and J by 0 bases, with 11 bases between the two germline ends. Per germline, CDR1 SGHTA and CDR2 FQGTGA. Written as DNA, the CDR3 is TGTGCCAGCAGCTTAAACGTAGCGGCTAGCACAGATACGCAGTATTTT. Translating gives CASSLNVAASTDTQYF.

The rearrangement uses TRBV24-1 and TRBJ2-3; 10 bases fit TRBD1. The CDR3 consists of 16 residues. The V gene end was trimmed by 3 bases and the J gene end by 2 bases; junction bases not matched to a gene: 4. The germline V gene encodes CDR1 KGHDR and CDR2 SFDVKD. The CDR3 is CATSDTRQGATDTQYF. CDR3 sequence (DNA): TGTGCCACCAGTGATACGAGACAGGGGGCCACAGATACGCAGTATTTT.